The 27 T cell receptor beta chains presented below share a single source sample, sequenced in a study of blood T cell repertoires in COVID-19. Produced via immunoSEQ multiplex PCR; TCRdb's table is partial and in-frame only. The repertoire holds under 250,000 clones, with just under 85% as singletons. The sample comprised peripheral blood. Every receptor here comes from an elderly man with acute or convalescent COVID-19.

The chain uses TRBV6-5 and TRBJ1-5, with 8 positions matching TRBD1. Germline trimming cut 6 bases from V and 4 bases from J; bases unmatched to any gene: 5. The CDR3 extends over 14 amino acids. CDR1 is MNHEY and CDR2 is SVGAGI in the germline V gene. CDR3 protein: CASSDTGGNQPQHF. The DNA for the CDR3 is TGTGCCAGCAGCGACACAGGGGGGAATCAGCCCCAGCATTTT.

This rearrangement joins TRBV27 to TRBJ2-7; tentative D call: TRBD1 (6 bases). From germline, CDR1 is MNHEY and CDR2 SMNVEV (reference sequence). Deletions cut 2 bases from V and 4 bases from J, with 15 bases between. This CDR3 has 15 amino acids. CDR3 loop: CASSLSSWTVYEQYF. DNA for the CDR3: TGTGCCAGCAGTTTAAGCTCCTGGACAGTTTACGAGCAGTACTTC.

The V gene is TRBV4-2, the J gene TRBJ1-1; weak D call: TRBD1 (6 bases). The CDR3 loop spans 14 amino acids. Germline V gene data show CDR1 as LGHNA and CDR2 as YNFKEQ. The V end was cut by 2 bases, the J end by 5 bases, with 12 bases between. The CDR3 spells CASSQRGIGTEAFF. Here the CDR3 DNA reads TGTGCCAGCAGCCAAAGGGGGATTGGGACTGAAGCTTTCTTT.

This chain joins TRBV21-1 and TRBJ2-4; the DNA was not used to check the table's D call, TRBD2. TRBV21-1 represents a pseudogene. The CDR3 totals 18 residues. In DNA form, the CDR3 reads TGTGCCAGCAGCAAAGCCTCCGGACTAGCGGGAGGTAAAAACATTCAGTACTTC. Its translation is CASSKASGLAGGKNIQYF.

The V call is TRBV7-2, the J call TRBJ2-7; D remains unclear. The CDR3 runs 13 residues. V lost 1 base and J 7 bases, leaving 11 bases between the germline ends. Germline-derived CDR1 and CDR2 are SGHTA and FQGNSA. CDR3 protein: CASSLGLGVEQYF. CDR3 DNA sequence: TGTGCCAGCAGCTTAGGATTAGGAGTGGAGCAGTACTTC.

The chain joins TRBV2 to TRBJ1-6; no definite D call. Per the germline V gene, CDR1 is SNHLY and CDR2 is FYNNEI. The CDR3 spans 15 residues. The V gene lost 4 bases and the J gene lost 0 bases, with 7 bases spanning the gap. CDR3 residues: CASSVESSYNSPLHF. As DNA, the CDR3 is TGTGCCAGCAGTGTTGAGAGCTCCTATAATTCACCCCTCCACTTT.

CDR3 region: CASSQFQGQGRYYGYTF. The CDR3 region has the DNA TGTGCCAGCAGCCAATTTCAGGGACAGGGGCGATACTATGGCTACACCTTC. The chain is built from TRBV4-2 and TRBJ1-2, with 10 positions matching TRBD1. The CDR3 extends over 17 amino acids. Per the germline V gene, CDR1 is LGHNA and CDR2 is YNFKEQ. With 2 bases clipped from V and 3 bases from J, the junction kept 9 bases outside the gene matches.

The V call is TRBV7-8, the J call TRBJ1-5, with D possibly matching TRBD1 (6 bases). There are 15 residues in the CDR3. Germline CDR1 and CDR2: SGHVS and FQNEAQ. Trimming shortened V by 5 bases and J by 4 bases, and 15 bases separated the two germline ends. CDR3 in amino acids: CASSLDEQGNQPQHF. In DNA, the CDR3 is TGTGCCAGCAGCCTTGATGAACAGGGTAATCAGCCCCAGCATTTT.

The chain links TRBV5-1 to TRBJ1-2; 9 positions agree with TRBD1. The V gene end was trimmed by 2 bases and the J gene end by 3 bases; junction bases not matched to a gene: 2. Looked up from germline, CDR1 is SGHRS and CDR2 is YFSETQ. The CDR3 sequence is 14 residues long. The CDR3 region has the DNA TGCGCCAGCAGCTTCGGACAGGGGCACTATGGCTACACCTTC. Protein product: CASSFGQGHYGYTF.

The chain recombines TRBV6-1 with TRBJ2-1, with 14 bases fitting TRBD2. Per germline, CDR1 MNHNS and CDR2 SASEGT. This CDR3 has 17 amino acids. Losses at the gene ends were 2 bases for V and 8 bases for J; bases not matched to a gene: 8. CDR3 sequence: CASSERRLAGGKDEQFF. For the CDR3, the DNA is TGTGCCAGCAGTGAAAGACGACTAGCGGGAGGGAAGGATGAGCAGTTCTTC.

This sequence joins TRBV6-5 and TRBJ1-2; weak D call: TRBD1 (5 bases). CDR3 length: 13 residues. V lost 6 bases to trimming and J lost 0 bases, with 8 bases between them. CDR1 is MNHEY, CDR2 SVGAGI, per germline. The CDR3 is CASSLTANYGYTF. CDR3 nucleotide sequence: TGTGCCAGCAGCCTGACAGCTAACTATGGCTACACCTTC.

The chain uses TRBV4-1 and TRBJ2-2; the match to TRBD2 covers 8 bases. CDR3 length: 16 residues. Trimming removed 4 bases from V and 3 bases from J; junction bases left unmatched: 7. CDR1 MGHRA and CDR2 YSYEKL come from the germline V gene. CDR3 loop: CASSRGGLGHTGELFF. The CDR3 bases are TGCGCCAGCAGCCGCGGGGGACTAGGGCACACCGGGGAGCTGTTTTTT.

This sequence joins TRBV7-2 and TRBJ2-1, with TRBD1 matching 8 bases. The CDR3 covers 15 residues. J was trimmed by 1 base and V by 5 bases; bases with no gene match: 4. CDR1 SGHTA and CDR2 FQGNSA come from the germline V gene. CDR3 DNA sequence: TGTGCCAGCAGCCCCGACAGGGGATCCTACAATGAGCAGTTCTTC. This sequence encodes CASSPDRGSYNEQFF.

CDR3 nucleotide sequence: TGTGCCAGTAGTATAAGGACAGGGGTCTACGAGCAGTACTTC. It specifies CASSIRTGVYEQYF. The V and J genes are TRBV19 and TRBJ2-7, with TRBD1 matching over 9 bases. CDR3 length equals 14 residues. V shed 2 bases and J 3 bases; nucleotides not matched to a gene: 2. Germline CDR1 is LNHDA and CDR2 is SQIVND (reference sequence).

V usage is TRBV24-1 and J usage is TRBJ1-2; D unclear. V lost 4 bases, J lost 4 bases, and 6 bases lay in between. This CDR3 has 12 residues. Germline V gene sequence: CDR1 KGHDR, CDR2 SFDVKD. The CDR3 spells CATSESTYGYTF. The CDR3 DNA reads TGTGCCACCAGTGAGAGTACCTATGGCTACACCTTC.

This sequence joins TRBV5-4 and TRBJ2-2; the match to TRBD2 covers 8 bases. With 4 bases clipped from V and 1 base from J, the junction kept 6 bases outside the gene matches. The CDR3 spans 16 residues. Germline V gene sequence: CDR1 SGHNT, CDR2 YYREEE (reference sequence). In DNA, the CDR3 is TGTGCCAGCAGCCTCCTAGCGGGCTGGAACACCGGGGAGCTGTTTTTT. Amino acids: CASSLLAGWNTGELFF.

This chain joins TRBV11-3 and TRBJ2-1; no definite D call. CDR1 is SGHNT, CDR2 YENEEA, per germline. CDR3 size: 14 residues. Trimming stripped 0 bases from V and 3 bases from J, with 6 bases between. DNA of the CDR3: TGTGCCAGCAGCTTAGACAGCGTCTACAATGAGCAGTTCTTC. Protein sequence: CASSLDSVYNEQFF.

The chain couples TRBV11-2 to TRBJ2-5, with D perhaps matching TRBD1 (5 bases). V was cut by 3 bases and J by 4 bases, with 12 bases left in between. The CDR3 covers 14 residues. The germline CDR1 and CDR2 sequences are SGHAT and FQNNGV. The chain's CDR3 is CASSFLGAGETQYF. The CDR3 DNA reads as TGTGCCAGCAGCTTCCTAGGGGCTGGAGAGACCCAGTACTTC. Full variable domain (outside the CDR3, taken from reference TRBV11-2 and TRBJ2-5): EAGVAQSPRYKIIEKRQSVAFWCNPISGHATLYWYQQILGQGPKLLIQFQNNGVVDDSQLPKDRFSAERLKGVDSTLKIQPAKLEDSAVYLCASSFLGAGETQYFGPGTRLLVL.

The chain couples TRBV9 to TRBJ1-1, with 11 bases aligning to TRBD1. The germline V gene encodes CDR1 SGDLS and CDR2 YYNGEE. The CDR3 has 15 amino acids. With V trimmed by 4 bases and J by 8 bases, 10 bases remained unmatched. In nucleotides, the CDR3 is TGTGCCAGCAGCATCAGCGGGACAGGGGGAGGAGAAGCTTTCTTT. Encoded protein: CASSISGTGGGEAFF.

The genes are TRBV29-1 and TRBJ1-1; unclear D gene. This CDR3 is 13 amino acids long. Per the germline V gene, CDR1 is SQVTM and CDR2 is ANQGSEA. V was pared by 2 bases and J by 0 bases, with 7 bases between. This chain's CDR3 is CSVEKQLNTEAFF. The CDR3 nucleotides are TGCAGCGTTGAAAAACAGTTGAACACTGAAGCTTTCTTT.

This clone showed up just a few times. V and J are TRBV7-8 and TRBJ2-7; TRBD1 aligns across 7 bases. The J segment lost 2 bases and the V segment lost 2 bases, leaving 6 bases of the junction unmatched. The V gene's germline CDR1 is SGHVS and CDR2 FQNEAQ. The CDR3 has 15 residues. Written as DNA, the CDR3 is TGTGCCAGCAGCTTACCTGGACAGGTAACCTACGAGCAGTACTTC. As protein: CASSLPGQVTYEQYF.

Many counts were recorded for this clone. This chain uses TRBV7-6 with TRBJ2-1, with 8 positions matching TRBD2. This CDR3 has 18 residues. Germline values: CDR1 SGHVS, CDR2 FNYEAQ. V lost 3 bases to trimming and J lost 9 bases; unmatched junction nucleotides: 19. The CDR3 protein is CASSFCQPGTSILCEQFF. The CDR3 DNA sequence: TGTGCCAGCAGCTTCTGTCAACCCGGGACTAGTATCCTGTGTGAGCAGTTCTTC.

The chain employs TRBV7-9 and TRBJ1-1, with unresolved D. Looked up from germline, CDR1 is SEHNR and CDR2 is FQNEAQ (reference sequence). The CDR3 sequence is 17 residues long. The V end was cut by 5 bases, the J end by 0 bases, with 19 bases between. The DNA of the CDR3 is TGTGCCAGCAGCCCCATTCTCTTCGGAGAAATGAACACTGAAGCTTTCTTT. Translated: CASSPILFGEMNTEAFF. Looking up the rest from reference TRBV7-9 and TRBJ1-1 gives the full variable domain: DTGVSQNPRHKITKRGQNVTFRCDPISEHNRLYWYRQTLGQGPEFLTYFQNEAQLEKSRLLSDRFSAERPKGSFSTLEIQRTEQGDSAMYLCASSPILFGEMNTEAFFGQGTRLTVV.

This clone was seen just once. The chain is built from TRBV5-1 and TRBJ2-3; 10 bases are a match to TRBD1. The trim removed 0 bases at V and 1 base at J, leaving 8 bases unmatched. Germline V CDR1 and CDR2: SGHRS, YFSETQ. The CDR3 is 18 residues long. The DNA for the CDR3 is TGCGCCAGCAGCTTGGCGCTCCCCGGGACAGGGGGCACAGATACGCAGTATTTT. Protein: CASSLALPGTGGTDTQYF.

With respect to this clone: At one end the junction does not follow the germline gene, possibly because of a read error. The CDR3 region is CASSLETGAPSF. CDR3 nucleotide sequence: TGTGCCAGCAGTTTAGAAACCGGTGCTCCTTCCTTC. This rearrangement joins TRBV28 to TRBJ2-7; no definite D call. The CDR3 totals 12 residues. The germline gives CDR1 MDHEN, CDR2 SYDVKM.

The rearrangement uses TRBV5-1 and TRBJ2-5; D is possibly TRBD2 (6 bases). The CDR3 spans 16 residues. V gave up 3 bases and J gave up 2 bases, with 17 bases separating them. From germline, CDR1 is SGHRS and CDR2 YFSETQ. The CDR3 nucleotides read TGCGCCAGCAGCTCGGCGGGACTGAACCGACAAGAGACCCAGTACTTC. Its protein is CASSSAGLNRQETQYF.

This sequence joins TRBV19 and TRBJ2-3; D is possibly TRBD1 (5 bases). V was trimmed by 4 bases and J by 6 bases, leaving 17 bases between them. The CDR3 is 15 amino acids. The V gene's germline CDR1 is LNHDA and CDR2 SQIVND (reference sequence). The CDR3 DNA reads as TGTGCCAGTAGTACTTGGGGCCCAGGGTCGGATACGCAGTATTTT. This encodes CASSTWGPGSDTQYF.